This T cell receptor beta chain came from a study of blood T cell repertoires in COVID-19. Study-wide background: T cells, B-cell-depleted T cells, or PBMCs provided the cDNA or gDNA that served as material.

Original handling: Estimation of nucleated cell counts was performed using reference gene primer amplification. TCRdb keeps only in-frame clones here, not all; method: immunoSEQ multiplex PCR. V and J calls and clone size come straight from that table; D and trimming were deduced from the DNA. Of a few hundred thousand clones in the sample, roughly 80% are singletons; the top ten hold approximately 3.6%. Participants, about 18 to 90 years old, spanned fewer than 25 US areas. Each recovered donor of Cohort 3 presented with two negative PCRs, clearance, or symptom resolution. This clonotype was sampled from a man aged 45-65 years who had recovered from COVID-19. The sequenced material came from PBMCs or T cells enriched from blood (not recorded which).

In DNA, the CDR3 is TGTGCCAGCCTCAACCGGACACAGACCTACAATGAGCAGTTCTTC. Its translation is CASLNRTQTYNEQFF. The chain is built from TRBV5-5 and TRBJ2-1; D might be TRBD1 (5 bases). CDR1 SGHKS and CDR2 YYEKEE come from the germline V gene (reference sequence). V was trimmed by 7 bases and J by 2 bases, leaving 16 bases between them. The CDR3 runs 15 residues.